These T cell receptor beta chains were read from a single sample in a study of cytomegalovirus exposure and HLA in healthy donors. The repertoire was sequenced with immunoSEQ multiplex PCR; TCRdb's copy has only in-frame clones and lacks some. The data contain around 100,000 clones, over 60% of them singletons. The source material was PBMCs. The receptors were gathered from a woman under 40 in good health and CMV-seronegative. Each CDR3 is given with its conserved first and last residue. D genes are given only for firm matches. Clone sizes are given selectively: once, few, many, or a class where the clone is expanded.

J: TRBJ2-1; D: TRBD1; V: TRBV18; size: few; CDR3: CASSPTGDRGLVNEQFF; DNA: TGTGCCAGCTCACCAACAGGGGACAGGGGGCTGGTCAATGAGCAGTTCTTC
J: TRBJ2-7; D: TRBD1; V: TRBV25-1; size: -; CDR3: CASSSGTGTYEQYF; DNA: TGTGCCAGCAGTTCCGGGACAGGGACCTACGAGCAGTACTTC
J: TRBJ2-5; D: TRBD2; V: TRBV5-1; size: -; CDR3: CASSLGGSGETQYF; DNA: TGCGCCAGCAGCTTGGGCGGGAGTGGGGAGACCCAGTACTTC
J: TRBJ1-1; D: -; V: TRBV5-1; size: -; CDR3: CASSLDGLPNTEAFF; DNA: TGCGCCAGCAGCTTGGATGGGCTTCCGAACACTGAAGCTTTCTTT
J: TRBJ2-3; D: -; V: TRBV4-3; size: few; CDR3: CASSQEGQGYTQYF; DNA: TGCGCCAGCAGCCAAGAAGGTCAGGGCTATACGCAGTATTTT
J: TRBJ2-5; D: TRBD2; V: TRBV5-1; size: -; CDR3: CASSLGLAGPETQYF; DNA: TGCGCCAGCAGCTTGGGACTAGCGGGACCCGAGACCCAGTACTTC
J: TRBJ2-1; D: -; V: TRBV7-6; size: few; CDR3: CASSLRGYNEQFF; DNA: TGTGCCAGCAGCTTAAGGGGATACAATGAGCAGTTCTTC
J: TRBJ2-1; D: -; V: TRBV4-1; size: -; CDR3: CASSPLLAHNNEQFF; DNA: TGCGCCAGCAGCCCCCTACTAGCTCATAACAATGAGCAGTTCTTC
J: TRBJ2-7; D: TRBD2; V: TRBV6-1; size: -; CDR3: CASSDNSGRYEQYF; DNA: TGTGCCAGCAGTGATAATTCCGGGAGGTACGAGCAGTACTTC
J: TRBJ2-7; D: TRBD1; V: TRBV2; size: -; CDR3: CASSGAGTGGYEQYF; DNA: TGTGCCTCCTCAGGAGCCGGGACAGGGGGTTACGAGCAGTACTTC
J: TRBJ2-7; D: -; V: TRBV9; size: -; CDR3: CASSPQDKREQYF; DNA: TGTGCCAGCAGCCCCCAAGATAAGCGAGAGCAGTACTTC
J: TRBJ2-1; D: TRBD2; V: TRBV4-2; size: -; CDR3: CASSQDLGTSSYNEQFF; DNA: TGTGCCAGCAGCCAAGATTTGGGGACTAGCTCCTACAATGAGCAGTTCTTC
J: TRBJ1-3; D: -; V: TRBV27; size: -; CDR3: CASSDPTRSGNTIYF; DNA: TGTGCCAGCAGTGACCCGACACGATCTGGAAACACCATATATTTT
J: TRBJ1-2; D: -; V: TRBV7-2; size: -; CDR3: CASSPGGGGHYGYTF; DNA: TGTGCCAGCAGCCCCGGGGGGGGCGGCCACTATGGCTACACCTTC
J: TRBJ2-7; D: TRBD2; V: TRBV27; size: -; CDR3: CASRTSALEQYF; DNA: TGTGCCAGCCGGACTAGCGCGCTCGAGCAGTACTTC
J: TRBJ2-5; D: TRBD1; V: TRBV29-1; size: -; CDR3: CSVGTEETQYF; DNA: TGCAGCGTAGGGACAGAAGAGACCCAGTACTTC
J: TRBJ1-1; D: -; V: TRBV5-1; size: -; CDR3: CASSLVSGNTEAFF; DNA: TGCGCCAGCAGCTTGGTGTCCGGGAACACTGAAGCTTTCTTT
J: TRBJ2-5; D: TRBD1; V: TRBV5-1; size: -; CDR3: CASSIGTGLGETQYF; DNA: TGCGCCAGCAGCATCGGGACAGGACTGGGGGAGACCCAGTACTTC
J: TRBJ2-7; D: -; V: TRBV4-2; size: -; CDR3: CASSQDVGVFPDEQYF; DNA: TGTGCCAGCAGCCAAGATGTGGGAGTCTTCCCCGACGAGCAGTACTTC
J: TRBJ1-1; D: -; V: TRBV11-1; size: -; CDR3: CASSLSTGIMNTEAFF; DNA: TGTGCCAGCAGCTTAAGCACAGGGATTATGAACACTGAAGCTTTCTTT
J: TRBJ2-1; D: -; V: TRBV7-2; size: -; CDR3: CASSRDTYNEQFF; DNA: TGTGCCAGCAGCCGGGACACCTACAATGAGCAGTTCTTC
J: TRBJ1-1; D: -; V: TRBV4-1; size: -; CDR3: CASSQGTAAFFNTEAFF; DNA: TGCGCCAGCAGCCAAGGGACAGCGGCCTTTTTTAACACTGAAGCTTTCTTT
J: TRBJ2-1; D: TRBD1; V: TRBV27; size: few; CDR3: CASSLGTGGNEQFF; DNA: TGTGCCAGCAGTTTGGGGACAGGGGGCAATGAGCAGTTCTTC
J: TRBJ2-5; D: -; V: TRBV9; size: -; CDR3: CASSSRAGETQYF; DNA: TGTGCCAGCAGCTCAAGGGCGGGGGAGACCCAGTACTTC
J: TRBJ2-1; D: -; V: TRBV5-1; size: -; CDR3: CASSWTLGVGNEQFF; DNA: TGCGCCAGCAGCTGGACCTTGGGAGTGGGGAATGAGCAGTTCTTC
J: TRBJ1-5; D: -; V: TRBV11-2; size: -; CDR3: CASSLVGAGQPQHF; DNA: TGTGCCAGCAGCTTAGTAGGGGCCGGTCAGCCCCAGCATTTT
J: TRBJ2-5; D: TRBD2; V: TRBV18; size: few; CDR3: CASSTSGQETQYF; DNA: TGTGCCAGCTCGACTAGCGGCCAAGAGACCCAGTACTTC
J: TRBJ2-3; D: TRBD1; V: TRBV30; size: -; CDR3: CAWSVGQGGTDTQYF; DNA: TGTGCCTGGAGTGTAGGACAGGGTGGAACAGATACGCAGTATTTT
J: TRBJ1-5; D: TRBD1; V: TRBV15; size: -; CDR3: CATSRALGQGHQPQHF; DNA: TGTGCCACCAGCAGGGCCCTCGGACAGGGCCATCAGCCCCAGCATTTT
J: TRBJ1-2; D: -; V: TRBV28; size: -; CDR3: CASSLRRGSGYGYTF; DNA: TGTGCCAGCAGTTTGAGACGGGGGAGTGGCTATGGCTACACCTTC
J: TRBJ2-5; D: TRBD2; V: TRBV5-1; size: -; CDR3: CASSFSGTSGQETQYF; DNA: TGCGCCAGCAGCTTCTCCGGGACTAGCGGCCAAGAGACCCAGTACTTC
J: TRBJ2-7; D: TRBD2; V: TRBV6-1; size: -; CDR3: CASTLRGDGYEQYF; DNA: TGTGCCAGCACCCTCCGGGGGGACGGCTACGAGCAGTACTTC
J: TRBJ2-3; D: TRBD2; V: TRBV30; size: -; CDR3: CAWSFGRVKADTQYF; DNA: TGTGCCTGGAGTTTCGGGAGGGTCAAGGCAGATACGCAGTATTTT
J: TRBJ1-1; D: -; V: TRBV10-3; size: -; CDR3: CAIRGQENTEAFF; DNA: TGTGCCATCAGGGGACAAGAGAACACTGAAGCTTTCTTT
J: TRBJ2-1; D: -; V: TRBV2; size: -; CDR3: CASSVELAPYNEQFF; DNA: TGTGCCAGCAGTGTTGAGCTAGCTCCCTACAATGAGCAGTTCTTC
J: TRBJ1-1; D: TRBD1; V: TRBV7-2; size: few; CDR3: CASSKWDRVNTEAFF; DNA: TGTGCCAGCAGCAAATGGGACAGGGTGAACACTGAAGCTTTCTTT
J: TRBJ1-6; D: -; V: TRBV5-6; size: -; CDR3: CASSLSRNSPLHF; DNA: TGTGCCAGCAGCTTGTCCCGTAATTCACCCCTCCACTTT